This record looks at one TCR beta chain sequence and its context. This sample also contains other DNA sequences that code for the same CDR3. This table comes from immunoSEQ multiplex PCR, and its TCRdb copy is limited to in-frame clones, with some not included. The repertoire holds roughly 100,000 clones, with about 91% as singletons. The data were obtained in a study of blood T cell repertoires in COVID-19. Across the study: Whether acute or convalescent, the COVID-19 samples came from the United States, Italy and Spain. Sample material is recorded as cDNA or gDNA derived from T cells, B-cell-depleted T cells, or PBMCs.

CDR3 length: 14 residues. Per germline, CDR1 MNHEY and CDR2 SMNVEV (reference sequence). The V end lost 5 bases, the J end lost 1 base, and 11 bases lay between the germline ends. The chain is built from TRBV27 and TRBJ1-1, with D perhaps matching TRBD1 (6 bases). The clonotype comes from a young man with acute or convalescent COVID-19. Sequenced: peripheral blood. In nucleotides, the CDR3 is TGTGCCAGCAGTCTTCAGGGGAGGAACACTGAAGCTTTCTTT. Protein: CASSLQGRNTEAFF.